This T cell receptor (beta chain) was found in a study of long-term antiretroviral therapy in people with HIV. Study results and limitations: Unavailable data included ART adherence, viral resistance and therapy changes (switches in treatment).

Of note for this clone: No antigen is known for it.

Going into DNA extraction, samples held about 0.85-11 million cryopreserved PBMC. Trimming cost V 3 bases and J 3 bases; bases outside gene matches: 8. The V gene's germline CDR1 is SGHAT and CDR2 FQDESV (reference sequence). The CDR3 length is 15 residues. Version v3.0 of the immunoSEQ assay was performed at survey level. The assay was immunoSEQ multiplex PCR, and TCRdb's table has in-frame clones only and misses some. The table records some 35,000 clones, roughly 85% of them present only once. The sequences come from unsorted PBMCs, collected 0.4 years before starting antiretroviral therapy. The receptor was isolated from a man aged 18 to 30 with HIV. The chain carries TRBV11-1 and TRBJ2-7, with 7 nucleotides matching TRBD1. The CDR3 DNA reads TGTGCCAGCAGCTTGACGAGGGGGCTGTACTACGAGCAGTACTTC. This sequence encodes CASSLTRGLYYEQYF.